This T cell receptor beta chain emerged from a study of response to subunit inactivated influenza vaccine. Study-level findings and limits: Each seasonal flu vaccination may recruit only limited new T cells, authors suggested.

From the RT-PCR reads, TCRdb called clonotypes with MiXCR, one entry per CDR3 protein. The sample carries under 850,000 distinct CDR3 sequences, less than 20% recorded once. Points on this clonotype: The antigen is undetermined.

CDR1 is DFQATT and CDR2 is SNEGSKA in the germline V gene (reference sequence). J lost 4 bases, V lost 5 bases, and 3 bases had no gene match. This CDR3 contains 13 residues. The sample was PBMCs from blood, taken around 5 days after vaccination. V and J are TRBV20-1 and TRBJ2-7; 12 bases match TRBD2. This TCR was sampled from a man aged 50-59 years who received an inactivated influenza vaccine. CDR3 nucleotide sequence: TGCAGTGCTGGACTAGCGGGACGGTACGAGCAGTACTTC. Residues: CSAGLAGRYEQYF.